This T cell receptor beta chain was profiled in a study of T cells in Graves' hyperthyroidism and ophthalmopathy. Overall study findings and caveats: Using 13 V-J features, a model discriminated ophthalmopathy from stable hyperthyroidism. Most clonotypes expanded in the thyroid (above 0.001) were also present in blood.

Germline V gene data show CDR1 as KGHDR and CDR2 as SFDVKD. The J segment lost 5 bases and the V segment lost 4 bases, leaving 4 bases of the junction unmatched. This CDR3 contains 16 residues. TCR beta CDR3 regions were amplified from RNA. A first-round RT-PCR of the TCR CDR3 used the HTBI primer set. TCRdb recomputed calls from the multiplex PCR reads with MiXCR, one row per CDR3 protein. There are about 610,000 distinct CDR3 sequences in the sample; 15% to 20% occur only once, and roughly 3% lies in the top ten. This clonotype was picked up many times. Its target is not known. The chain combines TRBV24-1 with TRBJ2-1; 13 bases align to TRBD2. Input material: blood. This TCR was recovered from a woman between 40 and 50 years old with Graves' ophthalmopathy. The CDR3, as DNA: TGTGCCACCAGTGAACGGGGACTAGCGGGAAACAATGAGCAGTTCTTC. Amino acids: CATSERGLAGNNEQFF.